A selection of T cell receptor beta chains follows, all from one sample in a study of T cells after yellow fever vaccination. TCRdb ran MiXCR on the 5' RACE reads and lists one entry per CDR3 protein. The data show 400,000 or so distinct CDR3 sequences, around a tenth seen once. The source material was PBMCs, sampled on the day of the first yellow fever vaccination. Source of these receptors: a man between 18 and 35 years old who received the YFV17D yellow fever vaccine. The CDR3 runs from the conserved cysteine through the conserved F or W. Each record gives: J gene, clone size, D gene, V gene, CDR3 protein, CDR3 DNA. A D gene is named only where the DNA matches it firmly. Size values are once, few and many counts, or a class for expanded clones, and some rows have none.

J gene: TRBJ2-2
clone size: -
D gene: TRBD2
V gene: TRBV12-3/TRBV12-4
CDR3 protein: CASSLGGKNTGELFF
CDR3 DNA: TGTGCCAGCAGTTTGGGGGGGAAGAACACCGGGGAGCTGTTTTTT

J gene: TRBJ2-1
clone size: few
D gene: TRBD1
V gene: TRBV10-3
CDR3 protein: CAISGWTGVRNEQFF
CDR3 DNA: TGTGCCATCAGTGGGTGGACAGGGGTGAGAAATGAGCAGTTCTTC

J gene: TRBJ2-3
clone size: -
D gene: TRBD2
V gene: TRBV6-5
CDR3 protein: CASSYGLAGGITDTQYF
CDR3 DNA: TGTGCCAGCAGTTACGGACTAGCGGGGGGTATCACAGATACGCAGTATTTT

J gene: TRBJ2-3
clone size: -
D gene: TRBD2
V gene: TRBV20-1
CDR3 protein: CSANLAGGFTDTQYF
CDR3 DNA: TGCAGTGCCAACCTAGCGGGGGGCTTCACAGATACGCAGTATTTT

J gene: TRBJ1-2
clone size: few
D gene: TRBD1
V gene: TRBV12-3/TRBV12-4
CDR3 protein: CASIPGQGDYGYTF
CDR3 DNA: TGTGCCAGCATTCCAGGACAGGGAGACTATGGCTACACCTTC

J gene: TRBJ2-5
clone size: many
D gene: -
V gene: TRBV7-2
CDR3 protein: CASSTPADYETQYF
CDR3 DNA: TGTGCCAGCAGCACGCCCGCCGACTATGAGACCCAGTACTTC

J gene: TRBJ2-2
clone size: -
D gene: TRBD1
V gene: TRBV7-3
CDR3 protein: CASTFTSRRQGRISTNTGELFF
CDR3 DNA: TGTGCCAGCACCTTTACCTCTCGTCGACAGGGCCGAATATCAACGAACACCGGGGAGCTGTTTTTT

J gene: TRBJ2-2
clone size: few
D gene: -
V gene: TRBV11-2
CDR3 protein: CASSLIGKSNTGELFF
CDR3 DNA: TGTGCCAGCAGCTTAATTGGCAAGTCGAACACCGGGGAGCTGTTTTTT

J gene: TRBJ2-2
clone size: -
D gene: -
V gene: TRBV7-6
CDR3 protein: CASSSGNGELFF
CDR3 DNA: TGTGCCAGCAGCTCCGGTAATGGCGAGCTGTTTTTT

J gene: TRBJ2-1
clone size: -
D gene: -
V gene: TRBV7-9
CDR3 protein: CASSLLDRPYNEQFF
CDR3 DNA: TGTGCCAGCAGCTTGCTGGACAGACCCTACAATGAGCAGTTCTTC

J gene: TRBJ2-3
clone size: few
D gene: -
V gene: TRBV6-2/TRBV6-3
CDR3 protein: CASRRGTDTQYF
CDR3 DNA: TGTGCCAGCAGGAGGGGCACAGATACGCAGTATTTT

J gene: TRBJ2-7
clone size: few
D gene: TRBD1
V gene: TRBV28
CDR3 protein: CASSVTGGVYEQYF
CDR3 DNA: TGTGCCAGCAGTGTGACAGGGGGTGTTTACGAGCAGTACTTC

J gene: TRBJ2-1
clone size: many
D gene: -
V gene: TRBV7-3
CDR3 protein: CASSLSGNNEQFF
CDR3 DNA: TGTGCCAGCAGCTTAAGCGGGAACAATGAGCAGTTCTTC

J gene: TRBJ1-3
clone size: -
D gene: -
V gene: TRBV18
CDR3 protein: CASSPQGRSGNTIYF
CDR3 DNA: TGTGCCAGCTCACCCCAGGGGAGGAGTGGAAACACCATATATTTT

J gene: TRBJ1-2
clone size: many
D gene: -
V gene: TRBV5-1
CDR3 protein: CASSTESSYGYTF
CDR3 DNA: TGCGCCAGCAGCACGGAGTCGTCCTATGGCTACACCTTC

J gene: TRBJ2-1
clone size: many
D gene: -
V gene: TRBV27
CDR3 protein: CASSSPGAYNEQFF
CDR3 DNA: TGTGCCAGCAGTTCTCCAGGGGCCTACAATGAGCAGTTCTTC

J gene: TRBJ2-5
clone size: once
D gene: -
V gene: TRBV4-1
CDR3 protein: CASSQDHRGRETQYF
CDR3 DNA: TGCGCCAGCAGCCAAGATCATCGGGGAAGAGAGACCCAGTACTTC

J gene: TRBJ2-1
clone size: few
D gene: TRBD2
V gene: TRBV7-2
CDR3 protein: CASSRGGGSSYNEQFF
CDR3 DNA: TGTGCCAGCAGCCGAGGAGGCGGGAGCTCCTACAATGAGCAGTTCTTC

J gene: TRBJ2-2
clone size: few
D gene: -
V gene: TRBV6-2/TRBV6-3
CDR3 protein: CATVGRNTGELFF
CDR3 DNA: TGTGCCACAGTAGGGCGGAACACCGGGGAGCTGTTTTTT

J gene: TRBJ2-3
clone size: -
D gene: -
V gene: TRBV5-4
CDR3 protein: CASSSRRNTDTQYF
CDR3 DNA: TGTGCCAGCAGCTCACGACGGAACACAGATACGCAGTATTTT

J gene: TRBJ1-2
clone size: -
D gene: TRBD1
V gene: TRBV20-1
CDR3 protein: CSARDQDRGPGYTF
CDR3 DNA: TGCAGTGCTAGAGATCAGGACAGGGGGCCCGGCTACACCTTC

J gene: TRBJ2-2
clone size: -
D gene: TRBD1
V gene: TRBV14
CDR3 protein: CATADRFNTGELFF
CDR3 DNA: TGTGCCACCGCGGACAGGTTTAACACCGGGGAGCTGTTTTTT

J gene: TRBJ2-1
clone size: few
D gene: -
V gene: TRBV28
CDR3 protein: CASSLRDLGHEQFF
CDR3 DNA: TGTGCCAGCAGTTTAAGGGATTTAGGGCATGAGCAGTTCTTC

J gene: TRBJ2-5
clone size: -
D gene: TRBD1
V gene: TRBV6-5
CDR3 protein: CASSFGQEEETQYF
CDR3 DNA: TGTGCCAGCAGTTTCGGACAGGAAGAAGAGACCCAGTACTTC

J gene: TRBJ1-2
clone size: -
D gene: -
V gene: TRBV4-1
CDR3 protein: CASSQELGHYGYTF
CDR3 DNA: TGCGCCAGCAGCCAAGAACTAGGGCACTATGGCTACACCTTC

J gene: TRBJ1-4
clone size: -
D gene: TRBD1
V gene: TRBV12-3/TRBV12-4
CDR3 protein: CASRDNRGGEKLFF
CDR3 DNA: TGTGCCAGCAGAGACAACAGGGGAGGCGAAAAACTGTTTTTT

J gene: TRBJ1-1
clone size: -
D gene: -
V gene: TRBV3-1
CDR3 protein: CASSQVEEAFF
CDR3 DNA: TGTGCCAGCAGCCAAGTAGAGGAAGCTTTCTTT

J gene: TRBJ2-3
clone size: few
D gene: TRBD2
V gene: TRBV11-3
CDR3 protein: CASSLGVGGSTDTQYF
CDR3 DNA: TGTGCCAGCAGCTTAGGGGTCGGGGGGAGCACAGATACGCAGTATTTT